These T cell receptor beta chains were read from a single sample in a study of T cell clones after liver transplantation. Clones were read by immunoSEQ multiplex PCR, and TCRdb kept only the in-frame ones, dropping some. The sample yields 9,500 to 15,000 clones, around 74% seen once. This material consisted of CD8+ T cells from blood, taken at the 22-month timepoint. The receptors were gathered from a human patient who received a liver transplant. Some T cells may have come from the graft donor. Each CDR3 is given with its conserved first and last residue. Fields, in order: J gene, clone size, V gene, D gene, CDR3 DNA, CDR3 protein. D genes are given only for firm matches. Size is stated for part of the rows, as once, few or many counts, or as a class when the clone is expanded.

TRBJ2-5	once	TRBV5-8	NA	TGTGCCAGCAGCCATGACGGATGGTTAGGGGAGACCCAGTACTTC	CASSHDGWLGETQYF
TRBJ2-7	NA	TRBV7-2	NA	TGTGCCAGCAGCTTAGCTGGAGCAGGGGCCTACGAGCAGTACTTC	CASSLAGAGAYEQYF
TRBJ2-7	NA	TRBV9	NA	TGTGCCAGCAGCGTAGACGGGGGGCCCTACGAGCAGTACTTC	CASSVDGGPYEQYF
TRBJ1-1	NA	TRBV5-4	TRBD1	TGTGCCAGCAGCCCCAGGGGGTACACTGAAGCTTTCTTT	CASSPRGYTEAFF
TRBJ2-1	NA	TRBV27	TRBD2	TGTGCCAGCAGTTTTCCCGGGAGGAACCACAATGAGCAGTTCTTC	CASSFPGRNHNEQFF
TRBJ2-3	NA	TRBV2	NA	TGTGCCAGCAGTGAAGCGCTTGAGTCCGGGCGTGGAGATACGCAGTATTTT	CASSEALESGRGDTQYF
TRBJ1-2	once	TRBV15	NA	TGTGCCACCAGCGGCATGGGGCAGTACTATGGCTACACCTTC	CATSGMGQYYGYTF
TRBJ2-7	many	TRBV4-3	NA	TGCGCCAGCAGCCACGGCCCAGGCGACCACGAGCAGTACTTC	CASSHGPGDHEQYF
TRBJ1-1	once	TRBV5-6	NA	TGTGCCAGCAGCTTGTATCAGGGACGAAAGGCTAAAGCTTTCTTT	CASSLYQGRKAKAFF
TRBJ2-2	NA	TRBV27	NA	TGTGCCAGCACCCGCGCGAACACCGGGGAGCTGTTTTTT	CASTRANTGELFF
TRBJ2-7	NA	TRBV5-1	NA	TGCGCCAGCAGCTTGGGGTCGGACTACGAGCAGTACTTC	CASSLGSDYEQYF
TRBJ2-2	few	TRBV19	TRBD2	TGTGCCAGTACGCCGACTAGCGGTGCGAACACCGGGGAGCTGTTTTTT	CASTPTSGANTGELFF
TRBJ1-1	few	TRBV29-1	NA	TGCAGCGTTGTGGTCGGGAGTGGGAACACTGAAGCTTTCTTT	CSVVVGSGNTEAFF
TRBJ2-1	NA	TRBV7-6	NA	TGTGCCAGCAGTCTCAGCGGGCATAGCTCCTACAATGAGCAGTTCTTC	CASSLSGHSSYNEQFF
TRBJ2-7	NA	TRBV7-9	NA	TGTGCCAGCAGCTCCCGGGGGCCAGGTCTGGGCGAGCAGTACTTC	CASSSRGPGLGEQYF
TRBJ2-3	NA	TRBV7-9	NA	TGTGCCAGCAGCTTTGGGGCAGGGGATACGCAGTATTTT	CASSFGAGDTQYF
TRBJ1-3	few	TRBV7-9	NA	TGTGCCAGCAGTTCTCCAGGGGCAGGAAACACCATATATTTT	CASSSPGAGNTIYF
TRBJ1-5	few	TRBV6-5	NA	TGTGCCAGCAGTTTCAGCATAGGGCAGCCCCAGCATTTT	CASSFSIGQPQHF
TRBJ2-5	NA	TRBV7-9	TRBD1	TGTGCCAGCAGCTTCGACAGGGGGCTGATGATGGAGACCCAGTACTTC	CASSFDRGLMMETQYF
TRBJ2-3	NA	TRBV7-3	NA	TGTGCCAGCAGCTTAGTAGGAGGCACAGATACGCAGTATTTT	CASSLVGGTDTQYF
TRBJ2-4	NA	TRBV5-1	TRBD1	TGCGCCAGCAGCTTGTGGGACAGTAAAAACATTCAGTACTTC	CASSLWDSKNIQYF
TRBJ1-1	NA	TRBV29-1	NA	TGCAGCGTTGTAAACAGTATGAACACTGAAGCTTTCTTT	CSVVNSMNTEAFF
TRBJ2-1	medium-sized	TRBV6-6	NA	TGTGCCAGCAGTTACCCGGATGAGCAGTTCTTC	CASSYPDEQFF
TRBJ1-2	NA	TRBV5-6	NA	TGTGCCAGCAGCTTGGGCCGGACCGTCTATGGCTACACCTTC	CASSLGRTVYGYTF
TRBJ2-3	NA	TRBV4-3	NA	TGCGCCAGCAGCCAAGAATGGGCCAGGGTGGGTGATACGCAGTATTTT	CASSQEWARVGDTQYF
TRBJ2-4	NA	TRBV7-2	TRBD2	TGTGCCAGCAGCCCAACTAGCGGGGGGGAGCTAGCCAAAAACATTCAGTACTTC	CASSPTSGGELAKNIQYF
TRBJ2-5	NA	TRBV4-2	NA	TGTGCCAGCAGCCAACTCTCAGCCGGGGTTGGCCAAGAGACCCAGTACTTC	CASSQLSAGVGQETQYF
TRBJ2-7	NA	TRBV4-2	NA	TGTGCCAGCAGCCAAAAATCCTACGAGCAGTACTTC	CASSQKSYEQYF
TRBJ1-4	NA	TRBV27	NA	TGTGCCAGCAGAGATATCGACGGGGTAACTAATGAAAAACTGTTTTTT	CASRDIDGVTNEKLFF
TRBJ2-2	few	TRBV7-7	TRBD2	TGTGCCAGCAGCTTAGGCGGGGGAGGCACCGGGGAGCTGTTTTTT	CASSLGGGGTGELFF
TRBJ1-1	few	TRBV13	TRBD1	TGTGCCAGCAGCTTAGAGGGACAGGGGAACACTGAAGCTTTCTTT	CASSLEGQGNTEAFF
TRBJ2-3	NA	TRBV5-5	NA	TGTGCCAGCAGCTTGGTCCGCGGGTCTAGCACAGATACGCAGTATTTT	CASSLVRGSSTDTQYF
TRBJ2-2	NA	TRBV9	NA	TGTGCCAGCAGCGTAGCTCGACAGGCCGGGGAGCTGTTTTTT	CASSVARQAGELFF
TRBJ1-5	few	TRBV7-9	NA	TGTGCCAGCAGCCCCACAACAGGCTCCAATCAGCCCCAGCATTTT	CASSPTTGSNQPQHF
TRBJ1-4	NA	TRBV7-9	NA	TGTGCCAGCAGCTTAGATTACACAACTAATGAAAAACTGTTTTTT	CASSLDYTTNEKLFF
TRBJ2-7	many	TRBV16	TRBD1	TGTGCCAGCAGCCCAGGGACAGGGAGCTACGAGCAGTACTTC	CASSPGTGSYEQYF
TRBJ1-1	NA	TRBV7-2	NA	TGTGCCAGCAGTCGTCGGACGGAGAACACTGAAGCTTTCTTT	CASSRRTENTEAFF
TRBJ2-2	once	TRBV7-2	NA	TGTGCCAGCAGCCTGCGAATTGGGGAGCTGTTTTTT	CASSLRIGELFF
TRBJ2-2	NA	TRBV15	TRBD1	TGTGCCACCAGCAGAGTTCAGACAGGGGGAACCGGGGAGCTGTTTTTT	CATSRVQTGGTGELFF
TRBJ2-5	NA	TRBV16	TRBD2	TGTGCCAGCAGCCAATCTAGCGGCGGGAGCCACCAAGAGACCCAGTACTTC	CASSQSSGGSHQETQYF
TRBJ1-5	NA	TRBV4-3	NA	TGCGCCAGCAGCCAATGGATAGCCCGTCAGCCCCAGCATTTT	CASSQWIARQPQHF
TRBJ2-7	NA	TRBV15	TRBD2	TGTGCCACCAGCTTTTCTAGCGGATCCTACGAGCAGTACTTC	CATSFSSGSYEQYF
TRBJ2-7	NA	TRBV7-9	NA	TGTGCCAGCAGCTCTTTGAGGGGGGTCGAGCAGTACTTC	CASSSLRGVEQYF
TRBJ1-1	NA	TRBV5-1	TRBD1	TGCGCCAGCAGCCTCGGACAGGGGCGGACTGAAGCTTTCTTT	CASSLGQGRTEAFF
TRBJ1-1	few	TRBV28	NA	TGTGCCAGCAGTATCCCCTCAAGGGGCGCGACTGAAGCTTTCTTT	CASSIPSRGATEAFF
TRBJ2-3	NA	TRBV4-3	NA	TGCGCCAGCAGCCAAGATCTGGCCACAGATACGCAGTATTTT	CASSQDLATDTQYF
TRBJ2-7	once	TRBV5-6	TRBD2	TGTGCCAGCAGCTTGGGAGCGGGGGGAACCGAGCAGTACTTC	CASSLGAGGTEQYF
TRBJ2-7	NA	TRBV10-3	NA	TGTGCCATCACCGCCGTGGAAGACAGGCCGCCATACGAGCAGTACTTC	CAITAVEDRPPYEQYF